A selection of T cell receptor beta chains follows, all from one sample in a study of cytomegalovirus exposure and HLA in healthy donors. The data were produced by immunoSEQ multiplex PCR, yet TCRdb's version contains in-frame clones alone and is incomplete. The table shows some 150,000 clones, with roughly 80% occurring only once. Sequenced material: PBMCs. These receptors came from a man aged 40-50 years in good health and CMV-seronegative. Each CDR3 is given with its conserved first and last residue. D genes are given only for firm matches. Clone sizes are given selectively: once, few, many, or a class where the clone is expanded.

D | J | size | V | length | CDR3 | DNA
. | TRBJ1-5 | once | TRBV19 | 16 | CASSSIGDTLNQPQHF | TGTGCCAGTAGTTCGATCGGGGACACTCTCAATCAGCCCCAGCATTTT
. | TRBJ1-2 | . | TRBV5-8 | 16 | CASSFTGPRTAYGYTF | TGTGCCAGCAGCTTCACTGGGCCCCGCACAGCTTATGGCTACACCTTC
. | TRBJ2-1 | . | TRBV19 | 14 | CASAPYTGYNEQFF | TGTGCCAGCGCGCCCTACACAGGGTACAATGAGCAGTTCTTC
TRBD2 | TRBJ2-1 | . | TRBV6-5 | 15 | CASGRTSGGANEQFF | TGTGCCAGCGGAAGAACTAGCGGGGGGGCCAATGAGCAGTTCTTC
. | TRBJ1-6 | . | TRBV6-1 | 17 | CASSEPKDSRYNSPLHF | TGTGCCAGCAGTGAACCAAAGGACAGCCGCTATAATTCACCCCTCCACTTT
. | TRBJ1-2 | . | TRBV5-6 | 13 | CASSPDRTYGYTF | TGTGCCAGCAGCCCGGACAGAACTTATGGCTACACCTTC
TRBD1 | TRBJ1-4 | . | TRBV28 | 14 | CASSLDRASEKLFF | TGTGCCAGCAGTTTAGACAGGGCCAGTGAAAAACTGTTTTTT
. | TRBJ1-1 | . | TRBV6-5 | 13 | CASSYEVDTEAFF | TGTGCCAGCAGTTACGAGGTGGACACTGAAGCTTTCTTT
TRBD1 | TRBJ1-1 | few | TRBV10-3 | 15 | CATVGATGSGTEAFF | TGTGCCACGGTCGGCGCGACAGGGTCGGGCACTGAAGCTTTCTTT
TRBD1 | TRBJ1-6 | . | TRBV14 | 14 | CASSHRDSYSPLHF | TGTGCCAGCAGCCACCGGGACAGTTATTCACCCCTCCACTTT
TRBD1 | TRBJ1-6 | . | TRBV28 | 16 | CASSPTGAAYNSPLHF | TGTGCCAGCAGTCCGACAGGGGCGGCTTATAATTCACCCCTCCACTTT
. | TRBJ1-4 | . | TRBV18 | 14 | CASSPPGGREKLFF | TGTGCCAGCTCACCACCTGGCGGGCGCGAAAAACTGTTTTTT
. | TRBJ2-5 | . | TRBV29-1 | 13 | CSVPGGSRETQYF | TGCAGCGTTCCCGGGGGTAGCAGGGAGACCCAGTACTTC
. | TRBJ1-6 | . | TRBV7-6 | 14 | CATSTGGYNSPLHF | TGTGCCACCTCGACCGGGGGCTATAATTCACCCCTCCACTTT
TRBD1 | TRBJ2-2 | once | TRBV5-4 | 16 | CASSPRIGGDTGELFF | TGTGCCAGCAGCCCCCGGATAGGGGGCGACACCGGGGAGCTGTTTTTT
. | TRBJ2-7 | few | TRBV5-1 | 14 | CASSLSAISYEQYF | TGCGCCAGCAGCTTGAGTGCTATCTCCTACGAGCAGTACTTC
. | TRBJ2-7 | . | TRBV29-1 | 15 | CSVVRTRTATYEQYF | TGCAGCGTTGTACGGACCCGGACAGCTACCTACGAGCAGTACTTC
TRBD2 | TRBJ2-3 | . | TRBV10-3 | 17 | CAISESGTSGLSDTQYF | TGTGCCATCAGTGAGTCTGGAACTAGCGGGCTCTCAGATACGCAGTATTTT
. | TRBJ1-3 | . | TRBV27 | 15 | CASSLSAGPGNTIYF | TGTGCCAGCAGTTTATCGGCGGGGCCTGGAAACACCATATATTTT
TRBD1 | TRBJ2-1 | . | TRBV27 | 16 | CASQGRQGGSYNEQFF | TGTGCCAGCCAAGGTCGACAGGGCGGATCCTACAATGAGCAGTTCTTC
. | TRBJ2-5 | . | TRBV12-5 | 12 | CASVGASETQYF | TGTGCTAGTGTCGGAGCCTCCGAGACCCAGTACTTC
. | TRBJ2-3 | . | TRBV5-4 | 16 | CASSASPGVGTDTQYF | TGTGCCAGCAGCGCTTCACCAGGGGTGGGCACAGATACGCAGTATTTT
. | TRBJ2-1 | few | TRBV5-6 | 11 | CASSRTTEQFF | TGTGCCAGCAGCCGCACGACAGAGCAGTTCTTC
. | TRBJ2-7 | . | TRBV5-1 | 15 | CASSSLVPRAYEQYF | TGCGCCAGCAGCTCGCTCGTACCCAGGGCTTACGAGCAGTACTTC
. | TRBJ1-3 | . | TRBV4-1 | 15 | CASSQDRQIGNTIYF | TGCGCCAGCAGCCAAGATCGACAGATTGGAAACACCATATATTTT
. | TRBJ1-1 | . | TRBV19 | 16 | CASSILSGLRVNEAFF | TGTGCCAGTAGTATCCTATCGGGGTTACGGGTCAATGAAGCTTTCTTT
. | TRBJ1-4 | . | TRBV5-8 | 13 | CASRRERGEKLFF | TGTGCCAGCAGGCGAGAACGGGGTGAAAAACTGTTTTTT
. | TRBJ1-2 | . | TRBV5-6 | 15 | CASSLKDTRFYGYTF | TGTGCCAGCAGCTTGAAGGACACTCGTTTCTATGGCTACACCTTC
. | TRBJ1-1 | . | TRBV5-4 | 12 | CASSRGGSEAFF | TGTGCCAGCAGCCGGGGGGGCTCTGAAGCTTTCTTT
TRBD1 | TRBJ1-1 | . | TRBV7-8 | 16 | CASSLLGDRENTEAFF | TGTGCCAGCAGCTTATTGGGGGACAGGGAGAACACTGAAGCTTTCTTT
TRBD1 | TRBJ1-5 | . | TRBV9 | 15 | CASSARTGENQPQHF | TGTGCCAGCAGCGCTCGGACAGGGGAAAATCAGCCCCAGCATTTT
TRBD1 | TRBJ1-4 | . | TRBV5-6 | 14 | CASSLGRTGQKLFF | TGTGCCAGCAGCTTAGGTCGGACAGGGCAAAAACTGTTTTTT
TRBD1 | TRBJ1-6 | . | TRBV7-2 | 15 | CASSLVRDRYAPLHF | TGTGCCAGCAGCTTAGTCCGGGACAGATATGCACCCCTCCACTTT
TRBD1 | TRBJ1-1 | . | TRBV7-3 | 16 | CASSSEPGQGASGAFF | TGTGCCAGCAGCTCCGAGCCGGGACAGGGGGCAAGTGGAGCTTTCTTT
TRBD1 | TRBJ2-7 | . | TRBV13 | 15 | CASSPPGDSTYEQYF | TGTGCCAGCAGCCCCCCCGGGGACAGTACCTACGAGCAGTACTTC
. | TRBJ1-2 | . | TRBV10-3 | 14 | CAISGYTGLGGYTF | TGTGCCATCAGTGGATATACAGGGTTGGGCGGCTACACCTTC
TRBD2 | TRBJ2-7 | . | TRBV18 | 19 | CASSPPGWSSGPSSYEQYF | TGTGCCAGCTCACCACCTGGGTGGAGTAGCGGGCCCAGCTCCTACGAGCAGTACTTC
TRBD1 | TRBJ1-5 | . | TRBV2 | 14 | CASSETGGGQPQHF | TGTGCCAGCAGTGAGACAGGGGGAGGACAGCCCCAGCATTTT
. | TRBJ1-1 | . | TRBV5-6 | 14 | CASSLGSQGSEAFF | TGTGCCAGCAGCTTGGGGAGTCAGGGTTCTGAAGCTTTCTTT
TRBD1 | TRBJ1-1 | few | TRBV5-1 | 14 | CASSLQGQHTEAFF | TGCGCCAGCAGCCTTCAGGGACAGCACACTGAAGCTTTCTTT
. | TRBJ1-1 | few | TRBV6-5 | 14 | CASRPDRLNTEAFF | TGTGCCAGCAGACCCGACAGGCTGAACACTGAAGCTTTCTTT
. | TRBJ1-6 | . | TRBV13 | 15 | CASRERGGRYSPLHF | TGTGCCAGCAGGGAACGAGGAGGGAGGTATTCACCCCTCCACTTT
. | TRBJ1-1 | . | TRBV19 | 13 | CASSNSRGTEAFF | TGTGCCAGTAGTAATAGTAGGGGCACTGAAGCTTTCTTT
. | TRBJ1-2 | . | TRBV2 | 11 | CASSAGYGYTF | TGTGCCAGCAGTGCCGGGTATGGCTACACCTTC
TRBD1 | TRBJ2-7 | . | TRBV27 | 14 | CASSLWDRVYEQYF | TGTGCCAGCAGTTTATGGGACAGGGTCTACGAGCAGTACTTC
TRBD2 | TRBJ2-7 | few | TRBV11-3 | 13 | CASSLDREGSKYF | TGTGCCAGCAGCTTAGATCGGGAGGGGAGTAAGTACTTC
TRBD2 | TRBJ2-1 | . | TRBV7-3 | 15 | CASSHSGGTNNEQFF | TGTGCCAGCAGCCACAGCGGGGGGACTAACAATGAGCAGTTCTTC
. | TRBJ1-2 | . | TRBV4-1 | 15 | CASSQESSGRRGYTF | TGCGCCAGCAGCCAAGAATCTTCAGGGAGGAGGGGCTACACCTTC
. | TRBJ1-2 | once | TRBV29-1 | 15 | CSVEVPARFGYGYTF | TGCAGCGTTGAGGTTCCCGCGAGGTTTGGCTATGGCTACACCTTC
TRBD1 | TRBJ1-6 | . | TRBV19 | 14 | CASSIGTGNSPLHF | TGTGCCAGTAGTATCGGGACAGGGAACTCACCCCTCCACTTT
. | TRBJ2-3 | . | TRBV5-4 | 12 | CASSTSTDTQYF | TGTGCCAGCAGCACTAGCACAGATACGCAGTATTTT
TRBD1 | TRBJ1-1 | . | TRBV7-2 | 14 | CASSLGDRGYEAFF | TGTGCCAGCAGCTTAGGGGACAGGGGATATGAAGCTTTCTTT